Reported below is one T cell receptor beta chain. These data are taken from a study of blood T cell repertoires in COVID-19. In the authors' methods: Estimated nucleated cell counts came from reference gene primer amplification. Profiling relied on immunoSEQ multiplex PCR, and the TCRdb table lists in-frame clones only, not all of them. From that table come the V and J calls and clone size; the DNA was used to work out D and trimming. The sample has 90,000 to 130,000 clones, roughly 84% seen once. V was pared by 3 bases and J by 1 base, with 10 bases between. CDR3 length: 15 residues. CDR1 SGHTA and CDR2 FQGNSA come from the germline V gene.

The rearrangement links TRBV7-2 to TRBJ1-5, with D maybe TRBD1 (5 bases). This sequence originates from a man in his forties or fifties with acute or convalescent COVID-19. Sequencing input: peripheral blood. The CDR3 loop is CASSFTGQSNQPQHF. The CDR3 DNA is TGTGCCAGCAGCTTTACAGGACAAAGCAATCAGCCCCAGCATTTT.